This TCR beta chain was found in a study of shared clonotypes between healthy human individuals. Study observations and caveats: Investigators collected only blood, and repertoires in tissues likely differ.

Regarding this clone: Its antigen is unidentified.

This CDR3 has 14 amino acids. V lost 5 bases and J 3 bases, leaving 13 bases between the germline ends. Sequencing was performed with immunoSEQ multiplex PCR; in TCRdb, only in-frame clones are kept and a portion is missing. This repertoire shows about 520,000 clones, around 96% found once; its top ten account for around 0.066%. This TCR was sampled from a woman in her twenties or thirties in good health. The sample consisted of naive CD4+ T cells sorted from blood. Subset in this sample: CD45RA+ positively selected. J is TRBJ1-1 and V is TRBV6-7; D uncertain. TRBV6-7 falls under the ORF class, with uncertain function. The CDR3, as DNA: TGTGCCAGCAGTACCCCGACCACGGACACTGAAGCTTTCTTT. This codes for CASSTPTTDTEAFF.